A selection of T cell receptor beta chains follows, all from one sample in a study of cytotoxic CD8 clonotypes in ibrutinib-treated CLL. Sequenced by immunoSEQ multiplex PCR; TCRdb stores in-frame clones only, minus some. Among about 14,000 clones, less than 80% were seen once, and the ten largest hold roughly 13%. The source was PBMCs, collected before ibrutinib treatment. Receptors originate from a human donor with chronic lymphocytic leukemia. Each CDR3 is given without its conserved first and last residue.

cdr3_length	v_call	j_call	cdr3_aa
11	TRBV25-1	TRBJ2-7	ASSGRGHYEQY
12	TRBV6-5	TRBJ1-2	ASSYLPLGSGYT
14	TRBV18	TRBJ2-6	ASSPQGSSGANVLT
12	TRBV6-5	TRBJ1-1	ASSRPGENTEAF
11	TRBV6-6	TRBJ2-4	ASREIAKNIQY
13	TRBV18	TRBJ2-1	ASSPTSFSYNEQF
13	TRBV11-2	TRBJ2-1	ASSLAPTGYNEQF
13	TRBV5-1	TRBJ2-3	ASSLRTGLTDTQY
13	TRBV19	TRBJ1-4	ASRSRTGEYGKLF
13	TRBV19	TRBJ2-3	ASSTGLGFTDTQY
9	TRBV6-5	TRBJ2-7	ATAKGYEQY
11	TRBV5-4	TRBJ1-4	ASSLKKGGDFL
14	TRBV15	TRBJ1-5	ATSRAGQGDFQPQH
10	TRBV19	TRBJ1-1	ASTPRRGEAF
10	TRBV18	TRBJ2-7	ASSPLSDEQY
14	TRBV9	TRBJ2-3	ASSATWRISTDTQY
15	TRBV14	TRBJ2-6	ASSLMGQPTGANVLT
11	TRBV12-5	TRBJ2-1	ASFRTGVSEQF
13	TRBV5-6	TRBJ2-7	ASSGIAGKFGEQY
12	TRBV19	TRBJ1-1	ASRTGQGTKRAF
9	TRBV10-3	TRBJ2-1	AISEGNEQF
10	TRBV5-4	TRBJ2-1	ASSLAQGDQF
13	TRBV4-1	TRBJ2-3	ASSPGWAPGDTQY
15	TRBV5-1	TRBJ1-1	ASSLGGQRLINTEAF
14	TRBV28	TRBJ2-6	ASSLLGRSGANVLT
11	TRBV7-2	TRBJ2-5	ASRKGSGETQY
15	TRBV21-1	TRBJ2-3	ASGPRTDGSPAYTQY
13	TRBV27	TRBJ2-3	ASRGAGAHTDTQY
13	TRBV5-1	TRBJ2-2	ASSLAGGDTGELF
11	TRBV6-5	TRBJ1-2	ASSQDRIHGYT
10	TRBV7-2	TRBJ1-1	ASSERANEAF
11	TRBV28	TRBJ2-7	ASSSLAGYEQY
11	TRBV6-6	TRBJ1-2	ASKRTENYGYT
14	TRBV27	TRBJ1-1	ASSDVGGVFYTEAF
11	TRBV5-1	TRBJ1-5	ASSLGSNQPQH
9	TRBV7-9	TRBJ2-3	ASSPFDTQY
13	TRBV11-1	TRBJ2-1	ASSHLAGPYNEQF
12	TRBV6-5	TRBJ1-5	ASTRAGMDQPQH
12	TRBV27	TRBJ2-3	ATRTDLNTDTQY
13	TRBV5-1	TRBJ2-3	ASSLEVRVSDTQY
12	TRBV7-9	TRBJ2-1	ASSLVRDYNEQF
11	TRBV19	TRBJ2-1	ASSIGTGNEQF
11	TRBV11-3	TRBJ2-1	ASSLKRGEEQF
13	TRBV5-1	TRBJ2-7	ASSLVGTSSYEQY
12	TRBV6-6	TRBJ2-3	ASRWGGSTDTQY
10	TRBV18	TRBJ2-3	ASSPPTDTQY
11	TRBV5-1	TRBJ1-6	ASSAQRDSPLH
9	TRBV2	TRBJ1-1	ASTPGRGAF
11	TRBV19	TRBJ1-5	ASSWGMGQPQH
11	TRBV6-1	TRBJ2-5	ASTLARQETQY
14	TRBV5-1	TRBJ1-6	ASSSGQPGTLGPLH
11	TRBV29-1	TRBJ1-1	GFTGKQNTEAF
12	TRBV30	TRBJ1-1	AWSVGLRNTEAF
12	TRBV28	TRBJ2-1	ASSVSGSHNEQF